Presented here are 11 T cell receptor beta chains from one specimen sequenced in a study of CD8+ T cells in alopecia areata. Extracted RNA was reverse transcribed into cDNA, the sequencing template. This table comes from immunoSEQ multiplex PCR, and its TCRdb copy is limited to in-frame clones, with some not included. The sample shows 180,000 or so clones, over 55% of them seen only once. The specimen comprised CD4+ T cells sorted from blood, sampled at week 0. Receptor source: a human donor with alopecia areata.

This rearrangement joins TRBV29-1 to TRBJ1-2, with D perhaps TRBD1 (5 bases). Germline V CDR1 and CDR2: SQVTM, ANQGSEA. V lost 8 bases and J lost 7, with 14 bases in between. The CDR3 runs to 11 residues. The CDR3 DNA is TGCAGCCTGTGGGGCGGCGGTGGCTACACCTTC. Amino acids: CSLWGGGGYTF.

The gene calls are TRBV27 and TRBJ2-7; 15 nucleotides line up with TRBD2. With V trimmed by 7 bases and J by 4 bases, 14 bases remained unmatched. The CDR3 spans 18 residues. CDR1 is MNHEY, CDR2 SMNVEV, per germline (reference sequence). CDR3 in DNA: TGTGCCAGCACCAAAGGTGGACTAGCGGGGGGGCCAGTGTACGAGCAGTACTTC. As protein: CASTKGGLAGGPVYEQYF.

V gene TRBV15 combines with J gene TRBJ1-3; a possible D gene is TRBD1 (5 bases). This CDR3 is 16 amino acids long. The V gene's germline CDR1 is LNHNV and CDR2 YYDKDF (reference sequence). V gave up 8 bases and J gave up 2 bases, with 19 bases separating them. CDR3: CATALGTGRTGNTIYF. The CDR3 DNA follows: TGTGCCACCGCATTGGGGACGGGCAGGACTGGAAACACCATATATTTT.

About this clone itself: Other DNA sequences from this sample encode an identical CDR3 as well. The J gene is TRBJ1-2, the V gene TRBV11-3; the D gene is possibly TRBD1 (5 bases). Germline-derived CDR1 and CDR2 are SGHNT and YENEEA. This CDR3 contains 12 residues. The V end was cut by 1 base, the J end by 6 bases, with 6 bases between. Written as DNA, the CDR3 is TGTGCCAGCAGCTTAGGAGGGGATGGCTACACCTTC. Protein: CASSLGGDGYTF.

This sequence joins TRBV6-6 and TRBJ1-5; D possibly corresponds to TRBD1 (6 bases). V lost 7 bases and J lost 7, with 17 bases in between. Germline V lookup: CDR1 MNHNY, CDR2 SVGAGI (reference sequence). CDR3 length equals 14 residues. CDR3 in amino acids: CASIPAGQGQPQHF. The CDR3 coding sequence is TGTGCCAGCATCCCAGCGGGGCAGGGGCAGCCCCAGCATTTT.

The rearrangement joins TRBV2 to TRBJ2-7; D remains ambiguous. This CDR3 is 11 amino acids long. Germline loops: CDR1 SNHLY, CDR2 FYNNEI. V shed 5 bases and J shed 12 bases, with 14 bases lying between them. CDR3: CASSLDGWLYF. DNA for the CDR3: TGTGCCAGCAGTCTGGACGGGTGGCTGTACTTC.

This clone was recorded a few times. V is TRBV30 and J is TRBJ2-2, with D perhaps matching TRBD1 (5 bases). The CDR3 contains 14 residues. The germline CDR1 and CDR2 sequences are GTSNPN and SVGIG (reference sequence). Trimming stripped 2 bases from V and 1 base from J, with 8 bases between. CDR3 DNA: TGTGCCTGGAGTCGGCAGGGGAACACCGGGGAGCTGTTTTTT. Translation gives CAWSRQGNTGELFF.

The rearrangement uses TRBV2 and TRBJ1-4; D call uncertain. This CDR3 region has 14 residues. V was cut by 2 bases and J by 3 bases, with 7 bases left in between. Germline V gene sequence: CDR1 SNHLY, CDR2 FYNNEI. Here the CDR3 reads CASSERLPNEKLFF. The DNA of the CDR3 is TGTGCCAGCAGTGAACGGCTGCCTAATGAAAAACTGTTTTTT. The full variable domain, completed using reference TRBV2 and TRBJ1-4, is EPEVTQTPSHQVTQMGQEVILRCVPISNHLYFYWYRQILGQKVEFLVSFYNNEISEKSEIFDDQFSVERPDGSNFTLKIRSTKLEDSAMYFCASSERLPNEKLFFGSGTQLSVL.

This clone was observed a single time. The chain carries TRBV30 and TRBJ1-6; D is undetermined. The CDR3 is 12 amino acids. Trimming took off 3 bases at V and 9 bases at J, with 9 bases between the two ends. The germline gives CDR1 GTSNPN, CDR2 SVGIG (reference sequence). The CDR3 here is CAWSETGSPLHF. The CDR3 nucleotides read TGTGCCTGGAGCGAAACTGGTTCACCCCTCCACTTT. Full variable domain (rest looked up from reference TRBV30 and TRBJ1-6): SQTIHQWPATLVQPVGSPLSLECTVEGTSNPNLYWYRQAAGRGLQLLFYSVGIGQISSEVPQNLSASRPQDRQFILSSKKLLLSDSGFYLCAWSETGSPLHFGNGTRLTVT.

This clone is a singleton in its sample. V and J are TRBV7-6 and TRBJ1-2; D call uncertain. This CDR3 has 12 residues. V dropped 5 bases and J dropped 8 bases, with 12 bases sitting between them. CDR1 and CDR2 from the germline V gene are SGHVS and FNYEAQ. This CDR3 is CASSPRDGGYTF. CDR3 DNA sequence: TGTGCCAGCAGCCCCCGCGACGGGGGCTACACCTTC.

A few counts support this clone. This chain links TRBV29-1 with TRBJ2-1, with D uncertain. V lost 6 bases and J 6 bases, leaving 18 bases between the germline ends. Germline V CDR1 and CDR2: SQVTM, ANQGSEA. The CDR3 length is 14 residues. The CDR3 loop reads CSVEQTVSSNEQFF. Here the CDR3 DNA reads TGCAGCGTGGAACAAACAGTCTCCAGCAATGAGCAGTTCTTC.